The T cell receptor beta chain described here comes from a study of cytomegalovirus exposure and HLA in healthy donors. The overall study: In terms of ancestry, the Caucasian-associated cluster contained more than 65% of the roughly 400 genotyped donors.

A word on this clone: Its antigen is unknown.

The PCR was carried out with 60 Vbeta primers and 13 Jbeta primers. Libraries were prepared by immunoSEQ multiplex PCR; TCRdb keeps only in-frame clonotypes and omits some of them. Recorded here are some 110,000 clones; the top ten clones represent 6.5% to 7%. The ends lost 6 bases at V and 5 bases at J; junction bases unmatched: 6. The germline CDR1 and CDR2 sequences are ENHRY and SYGVKD. The CDR3 has 13 amino acids. Study outcomes and limitations: Using the classifier, cytomegalovirus status was reportedly diagnosed with high specificity and sensitivity. In an earlier analysis, productive rearrangement rates for most beta V segments clustered near 87% or 30%. Specificity of three CMV-associated chains for CMV antigens was verified in vitro.

The chain employs TRBV10-3 and TRBJ2-5, with 7 bases lining up with TRBD2. This TCR was sampled from a man aged 35 to 55 in good health and CMV-seropositive. Sequencing was performed on PBMCs. CDR3 DNA: TGTGCCATCAGGGGGGGGGAATCGGAGACCCAGTACTTC. Translated, it gives CAIRGGESETQYF.